This T cell receptor (beta chain) was identified during a study of T cell changes during pregnancy in multiple sclerosis. This table comes from immunoSEQ multiplex PCR, and its TCRdb copy is limited to in-frame clones, with some not included. The table has over 70,000 clones, roughly 92% seen once. V trimming: 4 bases; J trimming: 5 bases; junction bases outside the gene matches: 5. The CDR3 consists of 14 residues. Germline loops: CDR1 MNHEY, CDR2 SVGAGI. Sequenced material: peripheral blood, taken in the third trimester of pregnancy. The J gene is TRBJ1-1, the V gene TRBV6-5; 9 bases are a match to TRBD1. The receptor was isolated from a female donor in good health, enrolled as a control in a pregnancy study. The CDR3 region has the DNA TGTGCCAGCAGTTCGGACAGGGGATGGACTGAAGCTTTCTTT. Residues: CASSSDRGWTEAFF.